These 4 T cell receptor beta chains were all obtained from the same sample, sequenced in a study of spatial heterogeneity in lung cancer. Time point in this sample: sample taken at primary tumor resection. MiXCR was run by TCRdb on the 5' RACE reads, yielding one entry per CDR3 protein. In the table there are more than 20,000 distinct CDR3 sequences, around 4.3% of which are singletons. This specimen was PBMCs, taken at surgery. These receptors all stem from a male donor with early-stage non-small cell lung cancer.

This clonotype was counted ten times or more. V gene TRBV5-8 combines with J gene TRBJ1-1; a possible D gene is TRBD1 (5 bases). Germline values: CDR1 SGHTS, CDR2 YDEGEE. V lost 0 bases to trimming and J lost 5 bases, with 14 bases between them. This CDR3 spans 15 amino acids. CDR3 coding DNA: TGTGCCAGCAGCTTGGCTTTGTTGGGGGGAACTGAAGCTTTCTTT. Protein: CASSLALLGGTEAFF. Full variable domain (outside the CDR3, taken from reference TRBV5-8 and TRBJ1-1): EAGVTQSPTHLIKTRGQQATLRCSPISGHTSVYWYQQALGLGLQFLLWYDEGEERNRGNFPPRFSGRQFPNYSSELNVNALELEDSALYLCASSLALLGGTEAFFGQGTRLTVV.

This clonotype has ten or more counts. CDR3 nucleotides: TGTGCCAGCAGTTTACAGGGGAATGAGCAGTTCTTC. The encoded protein is CASSLQGNEQFF. The chain combines TRBV27 with TRBJ2-1; tentative D call: TRBD1 (6 bases). The CDR3 runs 12 residues. Germline V CDR1 and CDR2: MNHEY, SMNVEV (reference sequence). The germline V and J ends were trimmed by 2 bases and 7 bases, with 6 bases remaining between them.

This clonotype was counted many times. Relative to the germline gene, one junction end is altered; a read error may explain this. The chain links TRBV5-4 to TRBJ2-5, with D uncertain. Germline-derived CDR1 and CDR2 are SGHNT and YYREEE (reference sequence). The CDR3 length is 13 residues. CDR3 region: CASSFSSEDTQYF. CDR3 nucleotides: TGTGCCAGCAGCTTCAGCAGCGAAGACACCCAGTACTTC.

This clonotype rates as medium-sized. The chain carries TRBV3-1 and TRBJ2-7; 8 positions match TRBD2. The length of the CDR3 is 13 residues. The V gene end was trimmed by 6 bases and the J gene end by 5 bases; junction bases not matched to a gene: 6. Per the germline V gene, CDR1 is LGHDT and CDR2 is YNNKEL (reference sequence). DNA for the CDR3: TGTGCCAGCAGAAGCGGGGGAGCTAACGAGCAGTACTTC. It encodes CASRSGGANEQYF.